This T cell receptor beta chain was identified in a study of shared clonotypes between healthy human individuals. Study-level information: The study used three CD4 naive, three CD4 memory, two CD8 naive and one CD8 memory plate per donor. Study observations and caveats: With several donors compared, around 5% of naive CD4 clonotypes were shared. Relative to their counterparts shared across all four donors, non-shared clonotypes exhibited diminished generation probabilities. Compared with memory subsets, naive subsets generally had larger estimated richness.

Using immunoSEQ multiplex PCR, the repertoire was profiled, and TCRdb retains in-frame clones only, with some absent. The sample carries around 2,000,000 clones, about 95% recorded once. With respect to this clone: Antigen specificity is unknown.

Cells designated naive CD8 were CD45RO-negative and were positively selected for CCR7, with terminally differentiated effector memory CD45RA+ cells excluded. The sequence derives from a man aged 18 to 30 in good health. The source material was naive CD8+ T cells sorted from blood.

CDR3 DNA sequence: TGTGCCTGGAGTGCAACTGAAACTTGGAGCTCCTACAATGAGCAGTTCTTC. It specifies CAWSATETWSSYNEQFF. The genes are TRBV30 and TRBJ2-1; D gene unclear. Germline CDR1 and CDR2: GTSNPN and SVGIG (reference sequence). V was clipped by 1 base and J by 0 bases, with 16 bases between them. This CDR3 spans 17 amino acids. Full variable domain (rest looked up from reference TRBV30 and TRBJ2-1): SQTIHQWPATLVQPVGSPLSLECTVEGTSNPNLYWYRQAAGRGLQLLFYSVGIGQISSEVPQNLSASRPQDRQFILSSKKLLLSDSGFYLCAWSATETWSSYNEQFFGPGTRLTVL.